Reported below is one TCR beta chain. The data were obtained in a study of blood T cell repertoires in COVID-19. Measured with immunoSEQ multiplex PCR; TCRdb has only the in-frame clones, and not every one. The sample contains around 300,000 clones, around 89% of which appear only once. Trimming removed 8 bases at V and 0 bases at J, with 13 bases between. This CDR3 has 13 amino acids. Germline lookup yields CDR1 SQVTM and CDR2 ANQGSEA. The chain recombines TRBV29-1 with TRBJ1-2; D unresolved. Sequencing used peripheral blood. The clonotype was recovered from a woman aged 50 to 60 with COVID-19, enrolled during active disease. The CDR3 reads CSISSGTNYGYTF. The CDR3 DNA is TGCAGCATATCGTCGGGTACTAACTATGGCTACACCTTC.